This T cell receptor beta chain was obtained from a study of blood T cell repertoires in COVID-19. Study-level background: Collection of acute and convalescent COVID-19 samples took place in the United States, Italy and Spain.

Germline V gives CDR1 MNHNY, CDR2 SVGAGI (reference sequence). The CDR3 has 12 residues. V lost 6 bases, J lost 4 bases, and 2 bases stayed unmatched. Original methodology: Estimated nucleated cell counts came from reference gene primer amplification. Clones were read by immunoSEQ multiplex PCR, and TCRdb kept only the in-frame ones, dropping some. V, J and clone size were drawn from that table, and D and trimming were deduced from the DNA. The repertoire consists of 150,000 or so clones, with about 90% occurring once and the leading ten covering 0.5% to 0.6%. Specimen: peripheral blood. The TCR sequence derives from a man aged 45-65 years with acute or convalescent COVID-19. This chain links TRBV6-6 with TRBJ1-1, with 7 bases lining up with TRBD1. The chain's CDR3 is CASSRQGTEAFF. CDR3 DNA sequence: TGTGCCAGCAGCCGACAGGGCACTGAAGCTTTCTTT.